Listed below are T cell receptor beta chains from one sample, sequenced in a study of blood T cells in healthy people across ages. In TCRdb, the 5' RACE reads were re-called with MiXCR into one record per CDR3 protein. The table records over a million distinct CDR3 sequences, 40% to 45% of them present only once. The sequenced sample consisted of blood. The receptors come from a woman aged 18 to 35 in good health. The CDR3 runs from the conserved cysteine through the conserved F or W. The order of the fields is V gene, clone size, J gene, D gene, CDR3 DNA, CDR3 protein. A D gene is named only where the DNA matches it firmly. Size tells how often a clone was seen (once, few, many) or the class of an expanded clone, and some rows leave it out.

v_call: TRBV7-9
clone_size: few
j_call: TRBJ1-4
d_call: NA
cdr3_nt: TGTGCCAGCAGCTTTCAACCACTCTCAACTAATGAAAAACTGTTTTTT
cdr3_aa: CASSFQPLSTNEKLFF

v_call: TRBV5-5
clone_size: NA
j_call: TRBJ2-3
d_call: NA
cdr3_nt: TGTGCCAGCAGCGTGAAGGGGAGCACAGATACGCAGTATTTT
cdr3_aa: CASSVKGSTDTQYF

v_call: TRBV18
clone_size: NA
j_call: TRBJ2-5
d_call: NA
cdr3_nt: TGTGCCAGCTCACCACCGGCCCCGCAGACCCAGTACTTC
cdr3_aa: CASSPPAPQTQYF

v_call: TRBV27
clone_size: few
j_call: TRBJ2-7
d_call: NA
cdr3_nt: TGTGCCAGCAGTTTTGGTGTCAGCACCTACGAGCAGTACTTC
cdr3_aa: CASSFGVSTYEQYF

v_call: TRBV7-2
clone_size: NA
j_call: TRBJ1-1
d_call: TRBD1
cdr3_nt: TGTGCCAGCAGCTTAGTTGCCCTGACAGGGTTGAACACTGAAGCTTTCTTT
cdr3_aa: CASSLVALTGLNTEAFF

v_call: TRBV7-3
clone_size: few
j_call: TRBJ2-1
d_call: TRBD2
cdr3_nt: TGTGCCAGCAGCATAAGAATCTCTAGCGGGAGGGCCCAGATGTTGAATGAGCAGTTCTTC
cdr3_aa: CASSIRISSGRAQMLNEQFF

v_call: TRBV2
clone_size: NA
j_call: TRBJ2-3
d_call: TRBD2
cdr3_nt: TGTGCCAGCAGTGATCCCGGGGGGGCGTCAGATACGCAGTATTTT
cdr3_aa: CASSDPGGASDTQYF

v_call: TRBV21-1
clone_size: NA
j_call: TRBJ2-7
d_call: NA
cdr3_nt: TGTGCCAGCAGCCCTGTGGGACTAGCATCTACCTACGAGCAGTACTTC
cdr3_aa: CASSPVGLASTYEQYF

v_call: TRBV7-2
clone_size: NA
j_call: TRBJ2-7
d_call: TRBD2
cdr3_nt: TGTGCCAGCAGCCCCGGGACTAGCTATTTCTACGAGCAGTACTTC
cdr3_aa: CASSPGTSYFYEQYF

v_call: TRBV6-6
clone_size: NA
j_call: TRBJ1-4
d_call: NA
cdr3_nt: TGTGCCAGCAGTTACAATCACGGACAGTTTGAAAAACTGTTTTTT
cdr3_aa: CASSYNHGQFEKLFF

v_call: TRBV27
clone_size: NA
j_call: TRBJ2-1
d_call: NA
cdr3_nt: TGTGCCAGCAGTTTATCGCCAGCCTACTCCTACGAGCAGTTCTTC
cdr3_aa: CASSLSPAYSYEQFF

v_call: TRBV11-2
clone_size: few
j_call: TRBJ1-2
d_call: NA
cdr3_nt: TGTGCCAGCAGCCGGGACAAGCTATCTAACTATGGCTACACCTTC
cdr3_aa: CASSRDKLSNYGYTF

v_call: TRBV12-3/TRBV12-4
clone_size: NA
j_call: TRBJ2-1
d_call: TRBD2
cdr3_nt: TGTGCCAGCAGTGGAGCGGGATCGTCGTTGAATGAGCAGTTCTTC
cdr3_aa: CASSGAGSSLNEQFF

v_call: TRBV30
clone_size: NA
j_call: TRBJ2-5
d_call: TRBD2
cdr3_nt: TGTGCCTGGAGCCAAGGGACTAGCGAAGAGACCCAGTACTTC
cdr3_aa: CAWSQGTSEETQYF

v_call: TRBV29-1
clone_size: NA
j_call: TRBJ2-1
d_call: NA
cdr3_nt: TGCAGCGTTGAAGATCCGGTAGGAGGGGGCGTCTCCTACAATGAGCAGTTCTTC
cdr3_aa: CSVEDPVGGGVSYNEQFF

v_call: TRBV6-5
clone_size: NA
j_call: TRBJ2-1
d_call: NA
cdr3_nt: TGTGCCAGCAGTTACGGGGATATCTCCTACAATGAGCAGTTCTTC
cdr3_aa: CASSYGDISYNEQFF

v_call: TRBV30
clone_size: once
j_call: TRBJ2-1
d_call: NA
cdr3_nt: TGTGCCTGGAGTGTAGGGCTAGTCTATGAGCAGTTCTTC
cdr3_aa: CAWSVGLVYEQFF

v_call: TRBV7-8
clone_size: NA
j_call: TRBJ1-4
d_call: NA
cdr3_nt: TGTGCCAGCAGTGAACTGAGGGGGGGCTTTACAACTAATGAAAAACTGTTTTTT
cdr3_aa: CASSELRGGFTTNEKLFF

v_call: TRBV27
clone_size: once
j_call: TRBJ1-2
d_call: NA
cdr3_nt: TGTGCCAGCAGTTCCCATCACCTCACCAGAAAACAGGGTAACTATGGCTACACCTTC
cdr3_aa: CASSSHHLTRKQGNYGYTF

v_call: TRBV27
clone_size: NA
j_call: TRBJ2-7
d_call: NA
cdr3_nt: TGTGCCAGCAGTCCTTCTGGGGGGCTCGGGGACTACGAGCAGTACTTC
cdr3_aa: CASSPSGGLGDYEQYF

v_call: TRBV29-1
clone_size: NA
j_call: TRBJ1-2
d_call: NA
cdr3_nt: TGCAGCTGCGCGGTTGGTAACTATGGCTACACCTTC
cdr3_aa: CSCAVGNYGYTF

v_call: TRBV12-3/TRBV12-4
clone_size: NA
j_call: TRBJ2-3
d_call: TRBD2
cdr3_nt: TGTGCCAGCATGAGCGGGGGGGTCACAGATACGCAGTATTTT
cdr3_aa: CASMSGGVTDTQYF

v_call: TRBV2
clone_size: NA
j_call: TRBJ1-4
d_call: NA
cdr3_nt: TGTGCCAGCAACCCCAGTGGGAGGGAAAAACTGTTTTTT
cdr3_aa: CASNPSGREKLFF

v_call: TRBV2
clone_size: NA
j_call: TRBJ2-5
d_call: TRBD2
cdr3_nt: TGTGCCAGCGGAGGGACTACTCTCAGTCAGGAGACCCAGTACTTC
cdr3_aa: CASGGTTLSQETQYF

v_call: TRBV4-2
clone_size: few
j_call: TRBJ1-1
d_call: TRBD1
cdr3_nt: TGTGCCAGCAGCCAAGGGACAGGGGCTAGGAGGACTGAAGCTTTCTTT
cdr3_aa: CASSQGTGARRTEAFF

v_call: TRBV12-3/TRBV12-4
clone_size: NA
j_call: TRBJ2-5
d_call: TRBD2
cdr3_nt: TGTGCCAGCAGTTTATTTGGACTAGCGGTAAATGAGCAGTACTTC
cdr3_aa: CASSLFGLAVNEQYF

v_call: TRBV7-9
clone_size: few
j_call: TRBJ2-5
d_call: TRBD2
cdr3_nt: TGTGCCAGCAGCCCGTACCTCTCTAGCGGGGATGAGCAGTACTTC
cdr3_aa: CASSPYLSSGDEQYF

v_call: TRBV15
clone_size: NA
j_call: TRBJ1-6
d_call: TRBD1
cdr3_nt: TGTGCCACCAGCAGAGATTTCCGGACAGGGGACTATAATTCACCCCTCCACTTT
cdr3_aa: CATSRDFRTGDYNSPLHF

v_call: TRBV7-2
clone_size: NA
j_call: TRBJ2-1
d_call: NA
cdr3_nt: TGTGCCAGCAGCTCGGAACTATACAGTGAGCAGTTCTTC
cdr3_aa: CASSSELYSEQFF

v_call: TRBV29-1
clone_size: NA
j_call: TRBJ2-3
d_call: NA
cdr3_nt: TGCAGCGTTGAATGGGGCAGCACAGATACGCAGTATTTT
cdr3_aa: CSVEWGSTDTQYF

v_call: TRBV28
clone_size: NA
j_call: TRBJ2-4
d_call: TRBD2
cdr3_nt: TGTGCCAGCAGTTTATTTAGCGGGAGGACAAAAAACATTCAGTACTTC
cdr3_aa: CASSLFSGRTKNIQYF

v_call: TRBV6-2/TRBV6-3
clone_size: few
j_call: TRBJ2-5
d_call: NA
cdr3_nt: TGTGCCAGCAGTTACAGGGCCCTGGGGACCCAGTACTTC
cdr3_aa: CASSYRALGTQYF

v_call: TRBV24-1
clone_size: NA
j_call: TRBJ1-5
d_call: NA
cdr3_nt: TGTGCCACCAGTGACAAGTCGAGCAATCAGCCCCAGCATTTT
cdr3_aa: CATSDKSSNQPQHF

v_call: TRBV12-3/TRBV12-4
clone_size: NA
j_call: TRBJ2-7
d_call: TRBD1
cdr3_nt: TGTGCCAGCAGTCATGGACAGGGTGGCGACGAGCAGTACTTC
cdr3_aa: CASSHGQGGDEQYF

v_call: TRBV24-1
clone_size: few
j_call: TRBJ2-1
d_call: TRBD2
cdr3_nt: TGTGCCACCAGTGGAAATAGCGGGGGGGCTGGTTACAATGAGCAGTTCTTC
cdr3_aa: CATSGNSGGAGYNEQFF

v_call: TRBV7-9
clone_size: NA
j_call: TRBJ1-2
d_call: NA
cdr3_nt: TGTGCCAGCAGCCGAAGCGGACAGAATGGCTACACCTTC
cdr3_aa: CASSRSGQNGYTF

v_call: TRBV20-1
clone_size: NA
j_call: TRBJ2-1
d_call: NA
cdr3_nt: TGCAGTGCTGGGGACTGGAGCAATGAGCAGTTCTTC
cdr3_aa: CSAGDWSNEQFF

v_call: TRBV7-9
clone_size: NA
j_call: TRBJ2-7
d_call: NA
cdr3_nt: TGTGCCAGCGGGGGGGAGTTCAAAAAGGGACAGGTACCCTACGAGCAGTACTTC
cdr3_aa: CASGGEFKKGQVPYEQYF

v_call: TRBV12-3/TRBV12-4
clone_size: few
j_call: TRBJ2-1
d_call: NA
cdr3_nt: TGTGCCAGCAGTCGAAAAGGGAAGGCTCTAGACTACAATGAGCAGTTCTTC
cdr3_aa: CASSRKGKALDYNEQFF

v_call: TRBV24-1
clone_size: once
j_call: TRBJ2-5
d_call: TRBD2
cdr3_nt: TGTGCCACCAGTGATTTCTCAGGGTTAGCGGGAGTGAATGAGCAGTACTTC
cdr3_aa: CATSDFSGLAGVNEQYF

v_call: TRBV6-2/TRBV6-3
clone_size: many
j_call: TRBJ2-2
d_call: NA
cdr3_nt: TGTGCCAGCAGTGACTCGGACACCGGGGAGCTGTTTTTT
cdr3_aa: CASSDSDTGELFF

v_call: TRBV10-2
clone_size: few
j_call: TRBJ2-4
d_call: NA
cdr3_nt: TGCGCCAGCAGTGAGTGGAGGGGGGCGAAAAACATTCAGTACTTC
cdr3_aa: CASSEWRGAKNIQYF

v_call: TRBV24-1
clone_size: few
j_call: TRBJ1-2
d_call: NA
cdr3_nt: TGTGCCACCAGTAGCGGGCATGGCTACACCTTC
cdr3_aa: CATSSGHGYTF

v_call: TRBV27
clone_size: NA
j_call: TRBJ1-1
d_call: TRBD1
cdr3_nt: TGTGCCAGCAGGGGACAGGAAGCTTTCTTT
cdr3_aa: CASRGQEAFF

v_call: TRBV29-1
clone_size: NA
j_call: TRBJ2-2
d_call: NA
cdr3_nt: TGCAGCGGTCTGATGAACACCGGGGAGCTGTTTTTT
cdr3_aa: CSGLMNTGELFF

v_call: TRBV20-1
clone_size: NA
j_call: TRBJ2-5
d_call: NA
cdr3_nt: TGCAGTGCTAGAGACTCACCCTCGGTGGAGACCCAGTACTTC
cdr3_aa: CSARDSPSVETQYF

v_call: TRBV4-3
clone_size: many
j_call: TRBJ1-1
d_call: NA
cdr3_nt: TGCGCCAGCAGCCAAGCGGTCACAAACACTGAAGCTTTCTTT
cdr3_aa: CASSQAVTNTEAFF

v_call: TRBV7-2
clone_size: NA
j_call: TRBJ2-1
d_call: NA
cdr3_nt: TGTGCCAGCAGCCCAGGCGGACTTACCAATGAGCAGTTCTTC
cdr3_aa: CASSPGGLTNEQFF

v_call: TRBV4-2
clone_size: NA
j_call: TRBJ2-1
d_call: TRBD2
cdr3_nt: TGTGCCAGCAGCCATTGGGGACTAGCGGACGACAATGAGCAGTTCTTC
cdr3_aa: CASSHWGLADDNEQFF

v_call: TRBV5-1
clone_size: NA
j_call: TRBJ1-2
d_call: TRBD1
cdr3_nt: TGCGCCAGCAGCTTCAGGGACAGCTTTACGCGGGGCTACACCTTC
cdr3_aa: CASSFRDSFTRGYTF

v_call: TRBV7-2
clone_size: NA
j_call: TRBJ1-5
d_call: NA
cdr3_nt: TGTGCCAGCAGCTTAGGCTCCTCGATTGGGCAGCCCCAGCATTTT
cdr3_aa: CASSLGSSIGQPQHF

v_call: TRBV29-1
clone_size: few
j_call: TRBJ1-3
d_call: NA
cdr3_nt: TGCAGCGAAGGAGCTTCCTCTGGAAACACCATATATTTT
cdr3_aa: CSEGASSGNTIYF

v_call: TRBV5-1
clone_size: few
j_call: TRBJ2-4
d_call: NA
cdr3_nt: TGCGCCAGCAGCCCGGAGGTTCTGGGGATCCAAGCTGCAGCCAAAAACATTCAGTACTTC
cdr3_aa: CASSPEVLGIQAAAKNIQYF